The source of this TCR beta chain is a study of blood T cell repertoires in COVID-19. The protocol was immunoSEQ multiplex PCR, while the TCRdb copy is restricted to in-frame clones and leaves out a portion. This sample has about 400,000 clones, with approximately 88% found just once. Participants were aged about 18 to 90 years, lived in around 22 US areas, and enrolled virtually. The CDR3 is 13 amino acids. V gave up 5 bases and J gave up 9 bases; unmatched junction bases: 4. J is TRBJ1-6 and V is TRBV12-3 or TRBV12-4; 7 bases align to TRBD1. The sequencing sample was made of PBMCs or T cells enriched from blood (not recorded which). This receptor was obtained from a woman aged 40 to 50 with acute COVID-19. This CDR3 is CASSAGGSSPLHF. The CDR3 DNA sequence: TGTGCCAGCAGTGCAGGGGGAAGTTCACCCCTCCACTTT.